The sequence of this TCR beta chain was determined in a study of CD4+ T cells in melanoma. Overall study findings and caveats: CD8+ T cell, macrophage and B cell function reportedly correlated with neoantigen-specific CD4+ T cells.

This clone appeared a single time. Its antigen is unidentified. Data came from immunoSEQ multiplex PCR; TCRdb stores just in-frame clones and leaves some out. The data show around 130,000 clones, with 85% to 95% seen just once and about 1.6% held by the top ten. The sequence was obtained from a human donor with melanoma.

The CDR3 is CASSGRGGNQPQHF. In DNA, the CDR3 is TGTGCCAGCAGCGGGAGGGGAGGCAATCAGCCCCAGCATTTT. V is TRBV6-1 and J is TRBJ1-5; TRBD1 is a possible D gene (5 bases). Trimming took 6 bases from V and 2 from J, leaving 11 bases between them. This CDR3 region has 14 residues. Germline CDR1 is MNHNS and CDR2 is SASEGT.